Following are 31 T cell receptor beta chains from one sample sequenced in a study of shared clonotypes between healthy human individuals. Some clones are missing from TCRdb's copy, which holds only in-frame ones; the method was immunoSEQ multiplex PCR. The sample has about 990,000 clones, around 78% seen once. Input material: memory CD4+ T cells from PBMCs. Indicated subset: CD45RA-negative fraction. These receptors originate from a man aged 18-30 years in good health. Some clones in this sample may be carry-over from other donors' samples.

This clone has just one count. This sequence joins TRBV6-1 and TRBJ2-3; D call uncertain. The CDR3 sequence is 13 residues long. CDR1 is MNHNS and CDR2 is SASEGT in the germline V gene. The V end was cut by 6 bases, the J end by 0 bases, with 7 bases between. CDR3 residues: CASRVTSTDTQYF. Here the CDR3 DNA reads TGTGCCAGCAGGGTGACTAGCACAGATACGCAGTATTTT.

This clone was observed a few times. V and J are TRBV28 and TRBJ2-3; maybe TRBD1 (6 bases). Germline-derived CDR1 and CDR2 are MDHEN and SYDVKM. This CDR3 contains 19 residues. V was clipped by 2 bases and J by 12 bases, with 33 bases between them. CDR3 nucleotides: TGTGCCAGCAGTTTACGTATGGACAGTTCAGGACGACCCACTGGGCCACAGTATTTT. Its translation is CASSLRMDSSGRPTGPQYF.

In its sample, this clone was seen a few times. V and J are TRBV6-5 and TRBJ1-5, with D possibly being TRBD1 (5 bases). Germline loops: CDR1 MNHEY, CDR2 SVGAGI. The CDR3 runs to 14 residues. V shed 7 bases and J shed 4 bases, with 14 bases lying between them. The CDR3 nucleotides are TGTGCCAGCACTTCTGGGGGGGATAATCAGCCCCAGCATTTT. It codes for CASTSGGDNQPQHF.

The chain couples TRBV11-3 to TRBJ2-1, with D perhaps given as TRBD1 or TRBD2 (5 bases each). The CDR3 has 18 amino acids. V was trimmed by 3 bases and J by 10 bases, leaving 28 bases between them. The germline gives CDR1 SGHNT, CDR2 YENEEA. Written as DNA, the CDR3 is TGTGCCAGCAGCTTGGGCCTCGTCTCGGCGGCCGGGGCAGAGGAGCAGTTCTTC. Translated, it gives CASSLGLVSAAGAEEQFF.

The chain links TRBV13 to TRBJ1-1, with D unresolved. This CDR3 is built from 13 residues. The V gene's germline CDR1 is PRHDT and CDR2 FYEKMQ (reference sequence). V was clipped by 5 bases and J by 1 base, with 8 bases between them. In DNA form, the CDR3 reads TGTGCCAGCAGCCCTGAACGGAACACTGAAGCTTTCTTT. This encodes CASSPERNTEAFF.

On this clone itself: Other nucleotide sequences from this sample produce the same CDR3. The chain couples TRBV18 to TRBJ2-3; D may be TRBD1 or TRBD2 (6 bases each). The V gene lost 4 bases and the J gene lost 0 bases, with 8 bases spanning the gap. The CDR3 consists of 14 residues. Germline values: CDR1 KGHSH, CDR2 LQKENI. The CDR3 DNA sequence: TGTGCCAGCTCACGAGGGGGGAGCACAGATACGCAGTATTTT. Translated: CASSRGGSTDTQYF. Variable domain in full (rest from reference TRBV18 and TRBJ2-3): NAGVMQNPRHLVRRRGQEARLRCSPMKGHSHVYWYRQLPEEGLKFMVYLQKENIIDESGMPKERFSAEFPKEGPSILRIQQVVRGDSAAYFCASSRGGSTDTQYFGPGTRLTVL.

The chain is built from TRBV27 and TRBJ1-4; perhaps TRBD1 as D (6 bases). Germline CDR1 reads MNHEY; CDR2 reads SMNVEV (reference sequence). The CDR3 has 15 residues. V lost 0 bases and J lost 3, with 8 bases in between. CDR3 protein: CASSLSGAANEKLFF. In DNA form, the CDR3 reads TGTGCCAGCAGTTTATCGGGGGCGGCTAATGAAAAACTGTTTTTT. Together with reference TRBV27 and TRBJ1-4, the CDR3 gives the full variable domain: EAQVTQNPRYLITVTGKKLTVTCSQNMNHEYMSWYRQDPGLGLRQIYYSMNVEVTDKGDVPEGYKVSRKEKRNFPLILESPSPNQTSLYFCASSLSGAANEKLFFGSGTQLSVL.

This clone has only a few counts. This CDR3 reads CASSTRTSGSDEQFF. Written as DNA, the CDR3 is TGTGCCAGCAGTACGCGGACTAGCGGGAGCGATGAGCAGTTCTTC. The gene calls are TRBV7-9 and TRBJ2-1; 13 bases line up with TRBD2. Per the germline V gene, CDR1 is SEHNR and CDR2 is FQNEAQ (reference sequence). This CDR3 region has 15 residues. V was clipped by 6 bases and J by 8 bases; unmatched bases: 7.

This chain links TRBV7-2 with TRBJ2-7, with 9 bases that match TRBD1. CDR1 is SGHTA, CDR2 FQGNSA, per germline. V lost 4 bases to trimming and J lost 6 bases; unmatched junction nucleotides: 10. The CDR3 loop spans 15 amino acids. The CDR3 sequence: CASSSVSGQGFEQYF. The DNA for the CDR3 is TGTGCCAGCAGCTCTGTTTCGGGACAGGGTTTCGAGCAGTACTTC. Full variable domain (remainder filled in from reference TRBV7-2 and TRBJ2-7): GAGVSQSPSNKVTEKGKDVELRCDPISGHTALYWYRQSLGQGLEFLIYFQGNSAPDKSGLPSDRFSAERTGGSVSTLTIQRTQQEDSAVYLCASSSVSGQGFEQYFGPGTRLTVT.

J is TRBJ2-5 and V is TRBV11-2; D remains ambiguous. Germline V lookup: CDR1 SGHAT, CDR2 FQNNGV. The CDR3 totals 14 residues. Trimming left V 3 bases short and J 5 bases short, with 13 bases between. The CDR3 DNA reads as TGTGCCAGCAGCTTTGGGCTAGTTATGGAGACCCAGTACTTC. Protein product: CASSFGLVMETQYF.

This rearrangement joins TRBV28 to TRBJ1-1; the D is unclear. V lost 9 bases, J lost 0 bases, and 11 bases lay in between. Germline V gene lookup returns CDR1 MDHEN and CDR2 SYDVKM. CDR3 length equals 13 residues. Here the CDR3 DNA reads TGTGCCAGTCGTCTAATCCTGAACACTGAAGCTTTCTTT. It encodes CASRLILNTEAFF.

A word on this clone: With a far larger clone one base away, a read error is the likely cause. The chain couples TRBV15 to TRBJ2-5, with 8 bases aligning to TRBD1. This CDR3 region has 14 residues. V lost 4 bases and J lost 7; bases outside the gene matches: 8. Germline V CDR1 and CDR2: LNHNV, YYDKDF (reference sequence). In nucleotides, the CDR3 is TGTGCCACCAGCAACCGGACAGGGTCTGGGACCCAGTACTTC. Translating gives CATSNRTGSGTQYF.

This clone has only a few counts. V usage is TRBV13 and J usage is TRBJ2-2; TRBD2 is a possible D gene (5 bases). The CDR3 runs to 15 residues. V was cut by 5 bases and J by 5 bases, with 15 bases left in between. Germline V lookup: CDR1 PRHDT, CDR2 FYEKMQ (reference sequence). The CDR3 bases are TGTGCCAGCAGCAAAAGGGAGTGGAAAACCGGGGAGCTGTTTTTT. It codes for CASSKREWKTGELFF.

The chain recombines TRBV12-5 with TRBJ2-1; D is ambiguous. CDR3 length: 11 residues. Germline V gene sequence: CDR1 LGHNT, CDR2 FRNRAP. Trimming stripped 7 bases from V and 5 bases from J, with 6 bases between. The CDR3 protein is CASATDNEQFF. CDR3 sequence (DNA): TGTGCTAGTGCTACGGACAATGAGCAGTTCTTC.

The chain couples TRBV6-5 to TRBJ2-1; D is uncertain. V lost 0 bases and J 14 bases, leaving 17 bases between the germline ends. The CDR3 loop spans 14 amino acids. Germline CDR1 and CDR2: MNHEY and SVGAGI. The CDR3 loop is CASSYSITRRLEFF. The CDR3 nucleotides read TGTGCCAGCAGTTACTCGATAACGCGGCGATTGGAGTTCTTC.

The chain recombines TRBV10-3 with TRBJ1-1; 11 bases match TRBD1. The CDR3 sequence is 15 residues long. CDR1 and CDR2 (germline): ENHRY, SYGVKD. Trimming removed 5 bases from V and 5 bases from J; junction bases left unmatched: 7. In DNA form, the CDR3 reads TGTGCCATCAGTTCCTCCGGGACAGGGGGGACTGAAGCTTTCTTT. Its translation is CAISSSGTGGTEAFF.

V is TRBV27 and J is TRBJ1-1; perhaps TRBD1 as D (6 bases). Trimming cost V 6 bases and J 7 bases, with 24 bases left between them. CDR1 and CDR2 from the germline V gene are MNHEY and SMNVEV (reference sequence). This CDR3 is built from 16 residues. The CDR3, as DNA: TGTGCCAGCAGGCCATGGGACATGGGAAGCTTCGGTGAAGCTTTCTTT. Translation: CASRPWDMGSFGEAFF.

This rearrangement joins TRBV5-6 to TRBJ1-5; unclear D gene. V was clipped by 1 base and J by 4 bases, with 6 bases between them. This CDR3 comprises 13 residues. The germline CDR1 and CDR2 sequences are SGHDT and YYEEEE. This CDR3 reads CASSLKGNQPQHF. The DNA for the CDR3 is TGTGCCAGCAGCTTGAAGGGTAATCAGCCCCAGCATTTT.

The chain joins TRBV7-3 to TRBJ2-7, with D tentatively TRBD1 (7 bases). The CDR3 has 13 amino acids. V was shortened by 8 bases and J by 4 bases, with 15 bases between the two germline ends. The germline gives CDR1 SGHTA, CDR2 FQGTGA. The CDR3 nucleotides are TGTGCCAGCGCGGAGGGGGCCCTATACGAGCAGTACTTC. Translation: CASAEGALYEQYF. The full variable domain, with the rest looked up from reference TRBV7-3 and TRBJ2-7, is GAGVSQTPSNKVTEKGKYVELRCDPISGHTALYWYRQSLGQGPEFLIYFQGTGAADDSGLPNDRFFAVRPEGSVSTLKIQRTERGDSAVYLCASAEGALYEQYFGPGTRLTVT.

J is TRBJ2-7 and V is TRBV7-9, with 10 bases lining up with TRBD2. CDR3 length: 14 residues. Trimming took 0 bases from V and 4 from J; bases not matched to a gene: 0. Germline values: CDR1 SEHNR, CDR2 FQNEAQ (reference sequence). For the CDR3, the DNA is TGTGCCAGCAGCTTAGCTAGCGGGAGGTACGAGCAGTACTTC. The encoded protein is CASSLASGRYEQYF.

This chain links TRBV15 with TRBJ1-1; D is uncertain. The germline gives CDR1 LNHNV, CDR2 YYDKDF (reference sequence). The CDR3 length is 13 residues. Trimming removed 3 bases from V and 7 bases from J, with 12 bases in between. As DNA, the CDR3 is TGTGCCACCAGCAGGCCAAGAGGGAATGAAGCTTTCTTT. Protein: CATSRPRGNEAFF.

In this sample, this clone turned up once. This chain connects TRBV12-1 to TRBJ2-7; no check of the table's D call, TRBD2, against the DNA was made. TRBV12-1 is labeled a pseudogene. The CDR3 totals 15 residues. For the CDR3, the DNA is TGTGCCAGCAGCTCCCCGGGACTAGTATATTACGAGCAGTACTTC. Amino acid sequence: CASSSPGLVYYEQYF.

The genes are TRBV6-1 and TRBJ1-5; D perhaps matches TRBD1 (5 bases). V lost 7 bases, J lost 7 bases, and 20 bases lay in between. The germline V gene encodes CDR1 MNHNS and CDR2 SASEGT. This CDR3 is 15 amino acids long. CDR3 region: CASTTMEAGYQPQHF. The CDR3, as DNA: TGTGCCAGCACCACCATGGAGGCAGGGTACCAGCCCCAGCATTTT.

The chain joins TRBV6-1 to TRBJ1-2, with D uncertain. V dropped 0 bases and J dropped 4 bases, with 18 bases sitting between them. CDR3 length: 17 amino acids. Germline V gene sequence: CDR1 MNHNS, CDR2 SASEGT. The CDR3 region is CASSEARGDWLPYGYTF. The CDR3 DNA reads as TGTGCCAGCAGTGAAGCGAGAGGTGACTGGCTCCCCTATGGCTACACCTTC.

The chain couples TRBV4-2 to TRBJ2-3, with no clear D. V was trimmed by 4 bases and J by 0 bases, leaving 8 bases between them. The CDR3 spans 14 residues. Germline lookup yields CDR1 LGHNA and CDR2 YNFKEQ. The CDR3 sequence is CASSPRASTDTQYF. The CDR3 DNA is TGTGCCAGCAGCCCCCGAGCTAGCACAGATACGCAGTATTTT.

A word on this clone: A junction end diverges from the germline sequence, so it may reflect a read error. The V gene is TRBV11-3, the J gene TRBJ2-1; TRBD1 or TRBD2 may be the D gene (6 bases each). This CDR3 is 14 amino acids long. Germline CDR1 and CDR2: SGHNT and YENEEA. The CDR3 DNA reads as TGTGCCAGCAGCGTAGATACGGGGGCGGCTGAGCAGTTCTTC. It translates to CASSVDTGAAEQFF.

This clone was seen a few times. The chain employs TRBV7-3 and TRBJ2-7, with 9 nucleotides matching TRBD2. This CDR3 has 16 amino acids. J lost 2 bases, V lost 5 bases, and 10 bases had no gene match. Looked up from germline, CDR1 is SGHTA and CDR2 is FQGTGA. CDR3 nucleotide sequence: TGTGCCAGCAGCCCCGTGGGGCTAGCGGGAACCTACGAGCAGTACTTC. It translates to CASSPVGLAGTYEQYF.

CDR3 in amino acids: CASSFSGNTDTQYF. CDR3 in DNA: TGTGCCAGCAGCTTTTCGGGCAACACAGATACGCAGTATTTT. The genes are TRBV5-8 and TRBJ2-3; D unclear. V lost 2 bases to trimming and J lost 2 bases, with 9 bases between them. Germline V gene data show CDR1 as SGHTS and CDR2 as YDEGEE. The CDR3 is made up of 14 amino acids.

This clone was seen once. The genes are TRBV7-2 and TRBJ2-7, with 9 bases aligning to TRBD1. Germline V lookup: CDR1 SGHTA, CDR2 FQGNSA. The CDR3 extends over 12 amino acids. V was clipped by 4 bases and J by 10 bases; unmatched bases: 5. CDR3 in amino acids: CASSSRTGDQYF. In nucleotides, the CDR3 is TGTGCCAGCAGCTCTCGGACAGGGGATCAGTACTTC. Full variable domain (outside the CDR3, taken from reference TRBV7-2 and TRBJ2-7): GAGVSQSPSNKVTEKGKDVELRCDPISGHTALYWYRQSLGQGLEFLIYFQGNSAPDKSGLPSDRFSAERTGGSVSTLTIQRTQQEDSAVYLCASSSRTGDQYFGPGTRLTVT.

CDR3 in DNA: TGTGCCAGCAGCTTAGGGACAGCAAATGAAAAACTGTTTTTT. Translated, it gives CASSLGTANEKLFF. This chain joins TRBV11-2 and TRBJ1-4, with D possibly TRBD1 on 6 matching bases. The CDR3 has 14 amino acids. V was cut by 1 base and J by 5 bases, with 8 bases left in between. The germline CDR1 and CDR2 sequences are SGHAT and FQNNGV.

This chain uses TRBV9 with TRBJ2-7, with D perhaps TRBD2 (5 bases). This CDR3 region has 16 residues. Germline CDR1 is SGDLS and CDR2 is YYNGEE. The ends were cut back, 5 bases at V and 1 base at J, with 19 bases in the middle. The CDR3 DNA is TGTGCCAGCAGTCCGCGGGTAGGGTCGATATCCTACGAGCAGTACTTC. Protein product: CASSPRVGSISYEQYF.